The clone carrying this T cell receptor (beta chain) was observed a handful of times. Authors' methods: Nucleated cell number was recorded as an estimate derived from reference gene primer amplification. Generated by immunoSEQ multiplex PCR, the TCRdb table keeps only in-frame clones and is missing some. The V and J calls and clone size are taken from that table; D and trimming were inferred from the DNA. Seen here are fewer than 130,000 clones, 70% to 90% observed once, and the top ten hold 4.8%. The CDR3 has 18 amino acids. V gave up 1 base and J gave up 6 bases; unmatched junction bases: 16. Germline V gene data show CDR1 as SGHVS and CDR2 as FQNEAQ. The sample belongs to a study of blood T cell repertoires in COVID-19. About the research overall: From T cells, B-cell-depleted T cells, or PBMCs came the material, which was cDNA or gDNA.

This TCR came from a human donor in a cohort sampled during active COVID-19. Sequenced material: peripheral blood. The V gene is TRBV7-8, the J gene TRBJ1-1, with TRBD1 matching over 8 bases. CDR3 amino acids: CASSLVVPLGDRGSEAFF. The CDR3 DNA reads as TGTGCCAGCAGCTTAGTGGTACCGCTCGGAGACAGGGGATCTGAAGCTTTCTTT.